These 8 T cell receptor beta chains originate from one sample sequenced in a study of PD-1 blockade in classical Hodgkin lymphoma. Assay: immunoSEQ multiplex PCR; the TCRdb copy retains only in-frame clones and omits some. This sample has 19,000 or so clones; 70% to 80% occur once, and the top ten carry about 5%. Every patient was affected by relapse after autologous stem cell transplantation, while exposure to brentuximab vedotin was not uniform. Sequences were derived from peripheral blood mononuclear cells (PBMCs), sampled at baseline. The receptor set was obtained from a human donor with classical Hodgkin lymphoma.

V usage is TRBV19 and J usage is TRBJ2-7; D is unclear. Germline CDR1 is LNHDA and CDR2 is SQIVND (reference sequence). V lost 4 bases to trimming and J lost 0 bases, with 16 bases between them. The CDR3 is made up of 16 amino acids. CDR3 in amino acids: CASSTPKGSASYEQYF. The CDR3 DNA is TGTGCCAGTAGTACCCCCAAAGGGTCGGCCTCCTACGAGCAGTACTTC.

The CDR3 loop reads CASSLKWGNTEAFF. The CDR3 DNA is TGTGCCAGCAGTCTTAAATGGGGGAACACTGAAGCTTTCTTT. This chain joins TRBV11-2 and TRBJ1-1; D is unresolved. Germline values: CDR1 SGHAT, CDR2 FQNNGV. The CDR3 is 14 residues long. V lost 6 bases to trimming and J lost 1 base, with 12 bases between them.

The gene calls are TRBV7-9 and TRBJ1-4; no clear D gene. CDR1 and CDR2 (germline): SEHNR, FQNEAQ (reference sequence). The CDR3 spans 14 residues. V was trimmed by 8 bases and J by 8 bases, leaving 18 bases between them. The CDR3 sequence is CASVPGAADEKLFF. The CDR3 DNA sequence: TGTGCCAGCGTACCCGGCGCAGCGGACGAAAAACTGTTTTTT.

The chain recombines TRBV27 with TRBJ1-1, with a weak D call TRBD1 (5 bases). This CDR3 contains 15 residues. Trimming took 6 bases from V and 4 from J, leaving 18 bases between them. From germline, CDR1 is MNHEY and CDR2 SMNVEV (reference sequence). DNA of the CDR3: TGTGCCAGCAGCCCCGGGTCGACAGTTCGCACTGAAGCTTTCTTT. Translation gives CASSPGSTVRTEAFF.

CDR3 coding DNA: TGTGCCAGCCGGCCGGGACTAGCGGGATCCGGGGAGCTGTTTTTT. Encoded protein: CASRPGLAGSGELFF. V is TRBV27 and J is TRBJ2-2, with 13 bases lining up with TRBD2. Germline CDR1 is MNHEY and CDR2 is SMNVEV (reference sequence). The CDR3 is 15 amino acids. After removal of 8 bases from V and 6 bases from J, the junction contained 6 bases not matched to a gene.

Points on this clone: This sample includes further DNA sequences coding for the same CDR3. The chain employs TRBV18 and TRBJ2-1; D call uncertain. Germline CDR1 and CDR2: KGHSH and LQKENI. The germline V and J ends were trimmed by 3 bases and 5 bases, with 5 bases remaining between them. The CDR3 consists of 12 residues. This CDR3 reads CASSPRDNEQFF. CDR3 coding DNA: TGTGCCAGCTCACCGAGAGACAATGAGCAGTTCTTC.

This chain uses TRBV14 with TRBJ2-1; 15 nucleotides line up with TRBD2. The length of the CDR3 is 16 residues. V trimming: 3 bases; J trimming: 8 bases; junction bases outside the gene matches: 5. The germline gives CDR1 SGHDN, CDR2 FVKESK. The CDR3 is CASSHWTSGRADEQFF. The DNA of the CDR3 is TGTGCCAGCAGCCATTGGACTAGCGGGAGGGCCGATGAGCAGTTCTTC.

The chain employs TRBV18 and TRBJ2-7, with 13 bases identical to TRBD2. Germline V gene lookup returns CDR1 KGHSH and CDR2 LQKENI. This CDR3 region has 16 residues. The V segment lost 5 bases and the J segment 4 bases; nucleotides outside the gene matches: 8. CDR3 bases: TGTGCCAGCTCATCCTCGACTAGCGGGGGGCTGTACGAGCAGTACTTC. Translated: CASSSSTSGGLYEQYF.